What follows are 13 T cell receptor beta chains derived from one specimen sequenced in a study of blood T cells in healthy people across ages. A second PCR, run for about 6 to 11 cycles, used a sample-barcoded 5' primer plus a J-beta primer mix. Via MiXCR, TCRdb re-called the 5' RACE reads, giving one row per CDR3 protein. The sample has 540,000 or so distinct CDR3 sequences; about 25% are singletons. The sample taken for sequencing was blood. These receptors were obtained from a woman in her seventies in good health.

Only one count was recorded for this clonotype. The rearrangement joins TRBV29-1 to TRBJ2-1; 8 bases fit TRBD2. There are 14 residues in the CDR3. In germline, CDR1 is SQVTM, CDR2 ANQGSEA. J gave up 0 bases and V 6 bases, and 4 bases lay outside the gene matches. CDR3 amino acids: CSVSSGSSYNEQFF. The CDR3, as DNA: TGCAGCGTGTCCAGCGGGAGCTCCTACAATGAGCAGTTCTTC.

Many counts were recorded for this clonotype. The V and J genes are TRBV5-1 and TRBJ1-5, with 9 bases lining up with TRBD1. Germline V gene data show CDR1 as SGHRS and CDR2 as YFSETQ. This CDR3 is 17 amino acids long. V was pared by 7 bases and J by 3 bases, with 14 bases of the junction left unmatched. CDR3 amino acids: CASSPIQGASTNQPQHF. The CDR3 DNA reads TGCGCCAGCTCACCGATACAGGGGGCGAGTACCAATCAGCCCCAGCATTTT.

This clonotype has more than one count but fewer than ten. The rearrangement uses TRBV4-2 and TRBJ2-1; tentatively, D is TRBD2 (6 bases). CDR1 and CDR2 (germline): LGHNA, YNFKEQ. V lost 1 base to trimming and J lost 5 bases, with 21 bases between them. The CDR3 sequence is 18 residues long. The CDR3 DNA follows: TGTGCCAGCAGCCAAGGAGCTGGAGCGGGTACACCGGACAATGAGCAGTTCTTC. It specifies CASSQGAGAGTPDNEQFF.

The chain couples TRBV4-2 to TRBJ2-3, with TRBD2 matching over 8 bases. Per germline, CDR1 LGHNA and CDR2 YNFKEQ. The trim removed 0 bases at V and 2 bases at J, leaving 4 bases unmatched. The CDR3 length is 16 residues. The CDR3 sequence: CASSQEMRGVTDTQYF. CDR3 bases: TGTGCCAGCAGCCAAGAAATGCGGGGGGTCACAGATACGCAGTATTTT.

Comment on this clonotype: A read error may be the cause here, since a much bigger clone is one base away. This chain joins TRBV9 and TRBJ1-2; 7 positions agree with TRBD1. V was clipped by 3 bases and J by 0 bases; unmatched bases: 5. Germline V CDR1 and CDR2: SGDLS, YYNGEE. This CDR3 spans 15 amino acids. As DNA, the CDR3 is TGTGCCAGCAGCGACCGGACAGGCTCTAACTATGGCTACACCTTC. Residues: CASSDRTGSNYGYTF. The whole variable domain, remainder taken from reference TRBV9 and TRBJ1-2, is DSGVTQTPKHLITATGQRVTLRCSPRSGDLSVYWYQQSLDQGLQFLIQYYNGEERAKGNILERFSAQQFPDLHSELNLSSLELGDSALYFCASSDRTGSNYGYTFGSGTRLTVV.

The chain recombines TRBV10-3 with TRBJ1-6; no clear D. The V gene's germline CDR1 is ENHRY and CDR2 SYGVKD. CDR3 length equals 16 residues. V shed 3 bases and J shed 9 bases, with 18 bases lying between them. CDR3 bases: TGTGCCATCAGTGAAAGGACCCCTGGGAATGGTTCACCCCTCCACTTT. This translates into CAISERTPGNGSPLHF.

This clonotype showed up just a few times. The V call is TRBV10-3, the J call TRBJ2-7; D is tentatively TRBD1 or TRBD2 (5 bases each). Germline values: CDR1 ENHRY, CDR2 SYGVKD. Trimming removed 6 bases at V and 6 bases at J, with 24 bases between. This CDR3 spans 16 amino acids. In DNA, the CDR3 is TGTGCCATCAGAAAGATAACCGGGACCCAGGCTTCCGAGCAGTACTTC. Translated: CAIRKITGTQASEQYF.

The gene calls are TRBV7-3 and TRBJ2-6; either TRBD1 or TRBD2 may fit D (5 bases each). V was cut by 6 bases and J by 3 bases, with 6 bases left in between. CDR1 and CDR2 from the germline V gene are SGHTA and FQGTGA. The length of the CDR3 is 13 residues. The CDR3 sequence is CASRGDGANVLTF. CDR3 bases: TGTGCCAGCAGGGGGGATGGGGCCAACGTCCTGACTTTC. Using reference TRBV7-3 and TRBJ2-6 for the parts outside the CDR3, the full variable domain is GAGVSQTPSNKVTEKGKYVELRCDPISGHTALYWYRQSLGQGPEFLIYFQGTGAADDSGLPNDRFFAVRPEGSVSTLKIQRTERGDSAVYLCASRGDGANVLTFGAGSRLTVL.

This sequence joins TRBV6-1 and TRBJ2-7; D not resolved. This CDR3 has 12 residues. V lost 2 bases to trimming and J lost 2 bases, with 4 bases between them. CDR1 is MNHNS, CDR2 SASEGT, per germline. DNA for the CDR3: TGTGCCAGCAGTGAACCCCCCTACGAGCAGTACTTC. Translating gives CASSEPPYEQYF.

This clonotype was picked up a small number of times. The gene calls are TRBV15 and TRBJ2-3; D may match TRBD1 or TRBD2 (6 bases each). This CDR3 contains 15 residues. Deletions cut 3 bases from V and 2 bases from J, with 12 bases between. CDR1 and CDR2 (germline): LNHNV, YYDKDF (reference sequence). The CDR3 coding sequence is TGTGCCACCAGCAGGCGACAGGACTACACAGATACGCAGTATTTT. Translated, it gives CATSRRQDYTDTQYF.

This clonotype came up a few times. This sequence joins TRBV6-1 and TRBJ2-5; TRBD1 is a possible D gene (6 bases). The CDR3 has 15 residues. V lost 7 bases to trimming and J lost 4 bases, with 19 bases between them. Germline V gene data show CDR1 as MNHNS and CDR2 as SASEGT. The CDR3 is CASNVGGRGLETQYF. The CDR3 bases are TGTGCCAGCAACGTCGGAGGAAGGGGGTTAGAGACCCAGTACTTC.

This clonotype came up a few times. The V and J genes are TRBV5-6 and TRBJ1-5, with D possibly matching TRBD1 (6 bases). V was trimmed by 3 bases and J by 5 bases, leaving 9 bases between them. Looked up from germline, CDR1 is SGHDT and CDR2 is YYEEEE. The CDR3 loop spans 13 amino acids. The DNA for the CDR3 is TGTGCCAGCAGCTCACAGGGTTATCAGCCCCAGCATTTT. Translating it yields CASSSQGYQPQHF.

This clonotype was found a few times. The chain uses TRBV20-1 and TRBJ2-7; D is ambiguous. Germline CDR1 reads DFQATT; CDR2 reads SNEGSKA (reference sequence). Trimming left V 3 bases short and J 3 bases short, with 18 bases between. This CDR3 region has 15 residues. CDR3 in DNA: TGCAGTGCTAGGGATGCCGGAGTAGCCAGCTACGAGCAGTACTTC. Translation: CSARDAGVASYEQYF.